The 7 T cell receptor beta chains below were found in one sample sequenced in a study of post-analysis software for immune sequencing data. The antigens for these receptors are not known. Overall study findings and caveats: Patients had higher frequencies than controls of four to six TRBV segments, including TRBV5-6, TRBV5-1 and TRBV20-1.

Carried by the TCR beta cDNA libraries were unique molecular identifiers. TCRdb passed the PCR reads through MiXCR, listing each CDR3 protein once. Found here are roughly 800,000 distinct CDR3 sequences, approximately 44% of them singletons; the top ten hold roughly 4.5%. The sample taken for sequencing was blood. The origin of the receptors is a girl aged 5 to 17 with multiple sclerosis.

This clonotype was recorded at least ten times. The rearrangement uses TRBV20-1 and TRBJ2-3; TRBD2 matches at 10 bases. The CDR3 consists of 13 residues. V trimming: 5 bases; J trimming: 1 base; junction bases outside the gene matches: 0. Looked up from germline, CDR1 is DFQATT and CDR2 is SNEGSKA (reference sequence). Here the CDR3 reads CSALAGGTDTQYF. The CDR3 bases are TGCAGTGCTCTAGCGGGAGGCACAGATACGCAGTATTTT.

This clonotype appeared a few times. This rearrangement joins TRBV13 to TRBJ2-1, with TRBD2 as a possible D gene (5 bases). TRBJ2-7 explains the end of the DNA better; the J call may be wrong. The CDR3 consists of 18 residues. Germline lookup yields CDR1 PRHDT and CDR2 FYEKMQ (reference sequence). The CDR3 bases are TGTGCCAGCAGCCCAACTGACCCAGTTGGGAGCTCCTACAATGAGCAGTACTTC. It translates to CASSPTDPVGSSYNEQYF.

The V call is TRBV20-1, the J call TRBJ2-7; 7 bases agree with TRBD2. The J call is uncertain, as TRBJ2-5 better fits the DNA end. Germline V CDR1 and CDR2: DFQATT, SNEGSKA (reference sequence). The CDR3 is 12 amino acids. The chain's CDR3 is CSALAAGETQYF. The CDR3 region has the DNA TGCAGTGCTCTAGCGGCGGGAGAGACCCAGTACTTC.

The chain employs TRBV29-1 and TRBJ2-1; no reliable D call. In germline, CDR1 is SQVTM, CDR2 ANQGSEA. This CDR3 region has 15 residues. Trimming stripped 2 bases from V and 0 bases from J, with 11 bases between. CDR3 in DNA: TGCAGCGTTGAAAAGGAAGAGATCTCCTACAATGAGCAGTTCTTC. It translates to CSVEKEEISYNEQFF.

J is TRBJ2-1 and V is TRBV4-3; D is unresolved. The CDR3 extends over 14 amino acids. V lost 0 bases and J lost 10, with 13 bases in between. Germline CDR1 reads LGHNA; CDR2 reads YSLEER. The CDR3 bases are TGCGCCAGCAGCCAAGATTTGACTTCAGGAGAGCAGTTCTTC. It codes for CASSQDLTSGEQFF.

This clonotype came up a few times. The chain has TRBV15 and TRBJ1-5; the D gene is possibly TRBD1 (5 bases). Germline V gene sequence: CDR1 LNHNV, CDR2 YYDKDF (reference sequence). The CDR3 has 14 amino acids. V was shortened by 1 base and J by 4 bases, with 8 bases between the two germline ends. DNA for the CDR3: TGTGCCACCAGCAGAGGGGAGGGGAATCAGCCCCAGCATTTT. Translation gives CATSRGEGNQPQHF. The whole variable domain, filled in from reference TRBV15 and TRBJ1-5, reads DAMVIQNPRYQVTQFGKPVTLSCSQTLNHNVMYWYQQKSSQAPKLLFHYYDKDFNNEADTPDNFQSRRPNTSFCFLDIRSPGLGDTAMYLCATSRGEGNQPQHFGDGTRLSIL.

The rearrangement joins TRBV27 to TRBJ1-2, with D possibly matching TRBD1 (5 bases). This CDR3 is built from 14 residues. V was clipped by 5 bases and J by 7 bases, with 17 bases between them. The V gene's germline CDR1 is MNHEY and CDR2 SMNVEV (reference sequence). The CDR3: CASSPHTGDPGYTF. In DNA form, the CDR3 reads TGTGCCAGCAGTCCGCACACGGGGGACCCTGGCTACACCTTC.